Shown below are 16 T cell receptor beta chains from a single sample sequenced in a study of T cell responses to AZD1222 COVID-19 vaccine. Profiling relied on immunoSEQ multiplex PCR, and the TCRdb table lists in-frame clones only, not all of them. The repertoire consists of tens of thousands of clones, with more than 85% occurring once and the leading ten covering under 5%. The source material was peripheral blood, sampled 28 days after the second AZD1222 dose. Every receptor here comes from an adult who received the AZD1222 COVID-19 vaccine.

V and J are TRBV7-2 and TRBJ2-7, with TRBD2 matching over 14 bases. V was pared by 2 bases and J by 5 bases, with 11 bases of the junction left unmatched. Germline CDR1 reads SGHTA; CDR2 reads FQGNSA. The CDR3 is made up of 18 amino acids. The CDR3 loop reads CASSLSGGLAGVSNEQYF. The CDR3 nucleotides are TGTGCCAGCAGCTTATCCGGGGGACTAGCGGGAGTTTCGAACGAGCAGTACTTC.

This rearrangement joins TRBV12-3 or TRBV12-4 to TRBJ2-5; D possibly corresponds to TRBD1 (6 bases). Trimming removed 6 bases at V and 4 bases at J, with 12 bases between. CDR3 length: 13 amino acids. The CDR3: CASSITGRETQYF. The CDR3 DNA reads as TGTGCCAGCAGCATCACAGGGAGAGAGACCCAGTACTTC.

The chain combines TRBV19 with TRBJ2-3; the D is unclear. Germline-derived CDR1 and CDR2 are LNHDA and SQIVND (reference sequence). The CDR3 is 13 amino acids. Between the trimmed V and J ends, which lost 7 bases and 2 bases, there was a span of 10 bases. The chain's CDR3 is CASKKGNTDTQYF. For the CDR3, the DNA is TGTGCCAGTAAGAAAGGAAACACAGATACGCAGTATTTT.

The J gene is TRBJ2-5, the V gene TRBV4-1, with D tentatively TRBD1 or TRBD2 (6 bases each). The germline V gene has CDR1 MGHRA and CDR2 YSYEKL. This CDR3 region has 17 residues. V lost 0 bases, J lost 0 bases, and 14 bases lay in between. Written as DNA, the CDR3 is TGCGCCAGCAGCCAAGACTGGGGGGCCCCTTACCAAGAGACCCAGTACTTC. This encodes CASSQDWGAPYQETQYF.

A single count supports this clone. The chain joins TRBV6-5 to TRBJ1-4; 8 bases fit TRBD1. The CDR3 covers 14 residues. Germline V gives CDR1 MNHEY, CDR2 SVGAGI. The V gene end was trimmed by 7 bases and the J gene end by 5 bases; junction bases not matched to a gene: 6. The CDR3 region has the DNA TGTGCCAGCAAGGTCGACAGGGGAAATGAAAAACTGTTTTTT. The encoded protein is CASKVDRGNEKLFF.

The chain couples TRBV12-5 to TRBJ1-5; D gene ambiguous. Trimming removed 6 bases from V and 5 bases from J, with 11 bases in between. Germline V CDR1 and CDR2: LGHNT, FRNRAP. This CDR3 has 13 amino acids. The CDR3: CASGPWYHQPQHF. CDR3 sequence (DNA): TGTGCTAGTGGCCCATGGTACCATCAGCCCCAGCATTTT.

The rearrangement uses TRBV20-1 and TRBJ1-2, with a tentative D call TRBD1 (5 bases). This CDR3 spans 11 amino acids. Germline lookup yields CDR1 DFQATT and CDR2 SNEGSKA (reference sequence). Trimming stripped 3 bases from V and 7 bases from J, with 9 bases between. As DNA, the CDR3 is TGCAGTGCTAGTGGAGGGACTGGCTACACCTTC. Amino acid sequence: CSASGGTGYTF.

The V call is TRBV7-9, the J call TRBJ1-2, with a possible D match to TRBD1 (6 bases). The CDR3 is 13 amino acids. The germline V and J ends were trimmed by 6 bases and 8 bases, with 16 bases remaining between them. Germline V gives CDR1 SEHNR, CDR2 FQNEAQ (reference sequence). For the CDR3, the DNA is TGTGCCAGCAGATCTACAGGGCTCCAGGGCTACACCTTC. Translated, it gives CASRSTGLQGYTF.

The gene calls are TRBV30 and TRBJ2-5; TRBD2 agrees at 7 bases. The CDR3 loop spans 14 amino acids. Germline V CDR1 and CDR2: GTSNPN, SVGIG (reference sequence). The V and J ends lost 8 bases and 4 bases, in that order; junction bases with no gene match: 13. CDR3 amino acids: CAGEGSGARETQYF. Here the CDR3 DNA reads TGTGCCGGGGAGGGGTCCGGGGCCAGAGAGACCCAGTACTTC.

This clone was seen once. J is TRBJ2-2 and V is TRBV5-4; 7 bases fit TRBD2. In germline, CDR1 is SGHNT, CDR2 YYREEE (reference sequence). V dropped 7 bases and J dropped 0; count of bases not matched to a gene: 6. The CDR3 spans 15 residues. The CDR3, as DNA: TGTGCCAGCGGTGCAGGACTAGCGAACACCGGGGAGCTGTTTTTT. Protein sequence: CASGAGLANTGELFF.

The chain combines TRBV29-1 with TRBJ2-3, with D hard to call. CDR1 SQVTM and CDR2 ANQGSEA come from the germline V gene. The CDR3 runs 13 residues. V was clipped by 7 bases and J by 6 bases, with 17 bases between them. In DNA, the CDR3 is TGCAGCGAAGAGGCAGGTTCGGCGGATACGCAGTATTTT. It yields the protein CSEEAGSADTQYF.

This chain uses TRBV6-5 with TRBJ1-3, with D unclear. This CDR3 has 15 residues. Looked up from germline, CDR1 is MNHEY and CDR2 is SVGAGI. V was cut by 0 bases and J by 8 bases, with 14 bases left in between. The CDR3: CASSYSVGTSDTIYF. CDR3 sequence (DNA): TGTGCCAGCAGTTACTCGGTCGGCACCTCGGACACCATATATTTT.

The CDR3 DNA is TGCGCCAGCAGCCGATCCGGGACAGGAAGCTCCTACGAGCAGTACTTC. Translation: CASSRSGTGSSYEQYF. V gene TRBV4-3 combines with J gene TRBJ2-7; 8 bases are shared with TRBD1. Losses at the gene ends were 4 bases for V and 0 bases for J; bases not matched to a gene: 8. Looked up from germline, CDR1 is LGHNA and CDR2 is YSLEER. This CDR3 region has 16 residues.

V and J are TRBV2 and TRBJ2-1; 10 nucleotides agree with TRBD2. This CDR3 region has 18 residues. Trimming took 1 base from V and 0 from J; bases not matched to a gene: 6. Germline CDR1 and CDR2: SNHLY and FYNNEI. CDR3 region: CASSEEVAGGSSYNEQFF. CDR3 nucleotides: TGTGCCAGCAGTGAAGAGGTAGCGGGAGGCAGCTCCTACAATGAGCAGTTCTTC. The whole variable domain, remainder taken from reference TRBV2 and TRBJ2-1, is EPEVTQTPSHQVTQMGQEVILRCVPISNHLYFYWYRQILGQKVEFLVSFYNNEISEKSEIFDDQFSVERPDGSNFTLKIRSTKLEDSAMYFCASSEEVAGGSSYNEQFFGPGTRLTVL.

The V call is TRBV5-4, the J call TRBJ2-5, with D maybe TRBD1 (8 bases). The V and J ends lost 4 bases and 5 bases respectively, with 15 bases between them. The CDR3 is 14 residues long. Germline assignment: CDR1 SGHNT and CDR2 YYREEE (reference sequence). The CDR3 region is CASSPDREGETQYF. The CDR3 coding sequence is TGTGCCAGCAGCCCGGACAGGGAGGGTGAGACCCAGTACTTC.

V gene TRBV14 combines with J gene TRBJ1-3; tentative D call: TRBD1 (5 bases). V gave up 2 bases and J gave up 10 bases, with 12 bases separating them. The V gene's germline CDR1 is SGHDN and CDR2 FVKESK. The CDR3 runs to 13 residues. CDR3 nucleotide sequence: TGTGCCAGCAGCCAATCCAGGGAAGGGACCATATATTTT. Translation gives CASSQSREGTIYF.